This entry lists 11 T cell receptor beta chains sequenced from one sample in a study of metastatic and nonmetastatic thyroid tumors. TCRdb re-analyzed the PCR reads using MiXCR. The sample includes roughly 34,000 clones, about a fifth of them seen just once. Each patient went into thyroid surgery without having received any treatment. What was sequenced was tumor tissue. Receptors originate from a male donor with papillary thyroid cancer or a benign thyroid nodule (not recorded which). Some clones in this sample may be carry-over from other donors' samples.

This clone came up many times. Other DNA sequences within the sample encode an identical CDR3. This sequence joins TRBV20-1 and TRBJ2-2; D possibly corresponds to TRBD2 (6 bases). The CDR3 has 17 residues. V lost 6 bases and J 1 base, leaving 21 bases between the germline ends. The germline gives CDR1 DFQATT, CDR2 SNEGSKA (reference sequence). CDR3 sequence reads: CSAQGLRLRGNTGELFF. DNA for the CDR3: TGCAGTGCCCAAGGCCTCAGATTGCGGGGGAACACCGGGGAGCTGTTTTTT.

This clone was observed at least ten times. The rearrangement uses TRBV10-2 and TRBJ2-1, with D possibly TRBD1 on 5 matching bases. V dropped 6 bases and J dropped 5 bases, with 14 bases sitting between them. CDR1 and CDR2 from the germline V gene are WSHSY and SAAADI. The CDR3 spans 14 residues. CDR3 in amino acids: CASRGPSGNNEQFF. The CDR3 DNA reads as TGCGCCAGCAGGGGGCCGTCAGGGAACAATGAGCAGTTCTTC.

This clone was observed many times. The chain uses TRBV20-1 and TRBJ2-3; D is undetermined. CDR1 is DFQATT and CDR2 is SNEGSKA in the germline V gene (reference sequence). Trimming shortened V by 2 bases and J by 1 base, and 10 bases separated the two germline ends. CDR3 length: 14 residues. The CDR3 sequence is CSARHSGGTDTQYF. The CDR3 nucleotides read TGCAGTGCTAGACATAGTGGGGGCACAGATACGCAGTATTTT.

This clone came up many times. The V call is TRBV5-8, the J call TRBJ2-1; TRBD1 matches 9 bases. With 5 bases clipped from V and 7 bases from J, the junction kept 13 bases outside the gene matches. This CDR3 is 16 amino acids long. The germline CDR1 and CDR2 sequences are SGHTS and YDEGEE. The CDR3 nucleotides read TGTGCCAGCAGAATCCAGGGACAGGGCCTCAGTAATGAGCAGTTCTTC. This gives the protein CASRIQGQGLSNEQFF.

This clone came up many times. CDR3 sequence reads: CSARPVTGHSGNTIYF. For the CDR3, the DNA is TGCAGTGCTAGACCCGTGACAGGCCACTCTGGAAACACCATATATTTT. The chain employs TRBV20-1 and TRBJ1-3; the D gene is possibly TRBD1 (6 bases). The CDR3 extends over 16 amino acids. The V end lost 2 bases, the J end lost 0 bases, and 14 bases lay between the germline ends. Germline-derived CDR1 and CDR2 are DFQATT and SNEGSKA (reference sequence).

This clone was picked up many times. This may be a read error: a much more frequent sequence differs by one nucleotide. V gene TRBV7-2 combines with J gene TRBJ2-1, with D tentatively TRBD2 (6 bases). The CDR3 runs 14 residues. Trimming took 4 bases from V and 9 from J, leaving 16 bases between them. Germline-derived CDR1 and CDR2 are SGHTA and FQGNSA. CDR3 protein: CASSSLTSRGEQFF. DNA for the CDR3: TGTGCCAGCAGCTCCCTGACTAGTCGAGGTGAGCAGTTCTTC.

The table lists this clone with many counts. The CDR3 DNA follows: TGTGCCAGCAGTCTAACAGGGCGGCGGGCCAAAAACATTCAGTACTTC. Translating it yields CASSLTGRRAKNIQYF. The chain employs TRBV28 and TRBJ2-4, with a tentative D call TRBD1 (6 bases). The ends were cut back, 5 bases at V and 1 base at J, with 15 bases in the middle. The length of the CDR3 is 16 residues. CDR1 MDHEN and CDR2 SYDVKM come from the germline V gene.

This clone was counted a few times. The chain carries TRBV19 and TRBJ2-4, with a tentative D call TRBD1 (7 bases). CDR1 and CDR2 (germline): LNHDA, SQIVND (reference sequence). Trimming removed 7 bases at V and 6 bases at J, with 19 bases between. The CDR3 is 15 amino acids. CDR3 sequence reads: CASILPSQGGNIQYF. CDR3 in DNA: TGTGCCAGTATCCTACCGTCCCAGGGGGGAAACATTCAGTACTTC.

By share, this clone counts as medium-sized (0.01 to 0.1%). This chain connects TRBV27 to TRBJ1-6, with D tentatively TRBD1 (6 bases). CDR3 length equals 15 residues. V was cut by 2 bases and J by 8 bases, with 13 bases left in between. The germline V gene encodes CDR1 MNHEY and CDR2 SMNVEV (reference sequence). CDR3 nucleotide sequence: TGTGCCAGCAGTTTACGGACAGAAAGAGATTCACCCCTCCACTTT. This gives the protein CASSLRTERDSPLHF.

This clone has only a few counts. The chain couples TRBV24-1 to TRBJ2-6; D possibly corresponds to TRBD1 (5 bases). Germline V gene sequence: CDR1 KGHDR, CDR2 SFDVKD. The V and J ends lost 5 bases and 3 bases respectively, with 16 bases between them. This CDR3 has 17 amino acids. The CDR3 protein is CATSVSGFDGGANVLTF. DNA of the CDR3: TGTGCCACCAGTGTGTCAGGGTTTGATGGTGGGGCCAACGTCCTGACTTTC.

This clone has more than one count but fewer than ten. The junction shows a germline mismatch at one end, possibly a read error. The chain uses TRBV28 and TRBJ2-7, with D unclear. Germline CDR1 is MDHEN and CDR2 is SYDVKM. The CDR3 has 13 amino acids. The CDR3 DNA reads as TGTGTCAGCAGTTTGCAGGCCTCCTACGAGCAGTACTTC. The encoded protein is CVSSLQASYEQYF.